The rows below give T cell receptor beta chains drawn from one sample of a study of long-term antiretroviral therapy in people with HIV. Only in-frame clones appear in the TCRdb table, and some are missing; sequencing was by immunoSEQ multiplex PCR. The data hold roughly 30,000 clones, with approximately 89% observed a single time. Sequences were derived from unsorted PBMCs, sampled 3.1 years after starting antiretroviral therapy. The receptors come from a man between 18 and 35 years old with HIV. Both conserved end residues are part of each CDR3. Each record gives: CDR3 DNA, CDR3 protein, V gene, D gene, J gene, clone size. D genes are given only for firm matches. The listing skips clone size in some rows; elsewhere it reads once, few, many or a size class.

TGTGCCAGCAGCCAAGCATCAAGCGGGGCGAACACCGGGGAGCTGTTTTTT	CASSQASSGANTGELFF	TRBV4-2	TRBD2	TRBJ2-2	-
TGTGCCAGCTCACAGGGACTAGCGGAAGAGACCCAGTACTTC	CASSQGLAEETQYF	TRBV18	TRBD2	TRBJ2-5	-
TGTGCCAGCAGCTCACTGAGGACTAGCGGGGGGTCTCGCAATGAGCAGTTCTTC	CASSSLRTSGGSRNEQFF	TRBV7-8	TRBD2	TRBJ2-1	once
TGTGCCAGCAGCCAGAGCGTGGACAATGAGCAGTTCTTC	CASSQSVDNEQFF	TRBV7-2	-	TRBJ2-1	-
TGTGCCAGCAGCCCCCGGGCAGGGCTAGTATACTCCTACGAGCAGTACTTC	CASSPRAGLVYSYEQYF	TRBV7-2	-	TRBJ2-7	-
TGTGCCAGCAGCTTTGAGCGGAGCTCCTACAATGAGCAGTTCTTC	CASSFERSSYNEQFF	TRBV13	-	TRBJ2-1	-
TGTGCCAGCAGTTGGCTGGGCGATAGCACAGATACGCAGTATTTT	CASSWLGDSTDTQYF	TRBV6-5	-	TRBJ2-3	-
TGTGCCAGCAGTGAATACGGGAGAGCGGATACGCAGTATTTT	CASSEYGRADTQYF	TRBV25-1	-	TRBJ2-3	-
TGTGCCAGCAGCCCACCCCCACCTTGGACAGACAGTAACGAGCAGTACTTC	CASSPPPPWTDSNEQYF	TRBV4-2	-	TRBJ2-7	-
TGTGCCAGCTCACCCCGCGGGACAGACACTGAAGCTTTCTTT	CASSPRGTDTEAFF	TRBV18	TRBD1	TRBJ1-1	-
TGTGCCAGCAGCTTATCGGGGAGCTCCTACAATGAGCAGTTCTTC	CASSLSGSSYNEQFF	TRBV7-9	-	TRBJ2-1	-
TGTGCCAGTAGTTTCCGGGACAGCCGAATCAATGAGCAGTTCTTC	CASSFRDSRINEQFF	TRBV19	TRBD1	TRBJ2-1	-
TGTGCCAGCAGTTACTCCCGCAGCTCTTATGGCTACACCTTC	CASSYSRSSYGYTF	TRBV6-5	-	TRBJ1-2	medium-sized
TGTGCCAGCAGCCCTTCGGGAGGCTTCGAGACCCAGTACTTC	CASSPSGGFETQYF	TRBV11-2	TRBD2	TRBJ2-5	-
TGTGCCAGTTCTATTTCTGCTGGACAGGGGGTGGGCGAGCAGTACTTC	CASSISAGQGVGEQYF	TRBV18	TRBD1	TRBJ2-7	-
TGTGCCAGCAGTTTATCCGGGGGCCTCTTAGGAACTGAAGCTTTCTTT	CASSLSGGLLGTEAFF	TRBV27	-	TRBJ1-1	-
TGTGCCAGTAGTATCGGGGAAAGCCGGGGAGCCCTCCACTTT	CASSIGESRGALHF	TRBV19	-	TRBJ1-6	few
TGTGCCAGCCACAGGGTCCCGGTCTCTAGCAATCAGCCCCAGCATTTT	CASHRVPVSSNQPQHF	TRBV28	-	TRBJ1-5	-
TGTGCCAGCAGTGAATCTTGGCTGACCTGGCGGGTCTCGAACACTGAAGCTTTCTTT	CASSESWLTWRVSNTEAFF	TRBV6-1	-	TRBJ1-1	-
TGTGCCAGTAGCGAGCGGGGTCGAGGGGAGCTGTTTTTT	CASSERGRGELFF	TRBV19	TRBD2	TRBJ2-2	-
TGTGCCAGTAGTCAATACACCGGGGAGCTGTTTTTT	CASSQYTGELFF	TRBV19	-	TRBJ2-2	-
TGCGCGAGCGGTCATGAGCAGTTCTTC	CASGHEQFF	TRBV19	-	TRBJ2-1	-
TGCAGCGTTCGGGAGGGATCGAACACTGAAGCTTTCTTT	CSVREGSNTEAFF	TRBV29-1	-	TRBJ1-1	-
TGTGCCAGTAGTATAGAGGGTAGGAGGGCTGAAAAACTGTTTTTT	CASSIEGRRAEKLFF	TRBV19	-	TRBJ1-4	-
TGTGCCAGCAGTCAGGGGTGGGCTGAAGCTTTCTTT	CASSQGWAEAFF	TRBV6-1	-	TRBJ1-1	-
TGTGCCAGTAGGGAAAGGACAGGGGGAATTGATACGCAGTATTTT	CASRERTGGIDTQYF	TRBV19	TRBD1	TRBJ2-3	-
TGTGCCAGCAGTTGGGACAGGGGGTTGAGGGATACGCAGTATTTT	CASSWDRGLRDTQYF	TRBV6-6	TRBD1	TRBJ2-3	-
TGTGCCAGCAGCTTAACCAACTACGAGCAGTACTTC	CASSLTNYEQYF	TRBV7-9	-	TRBJ2-7	-
TGTGCCAGCGGGGGCGGGAGTCTTTTGACAGATACGCAGTATTTT	CASGGGSLLTDTQYF	TRBV28	-	TRBJ2-3	-
TGTGCCAGCAGTTTAAGATCAGTCTACGAGCAGTACTTC	CASSLRSVYEQYF	TRBV27	-	TRBJ2-7	-
TGCGCCAGCAGCCAAGGAGGGGCGCGGGGGAACACTGAAGCTTTCTTT	CASSQGGARGNTEAFF	TRBV4-3	-	TRBJ1-1	-
TGTGCCAGCAGCGTAGCTACGGGTGGCCCGGTGGCCAAAAACATTCAGTACTTC	CASSVATGGPVAKNIQYF	TRBV9	-	TRBJ2-4	-
TGTGCCAGCAGTTACTCACCGCGGGGAGGCACAGATACGCAGTATTTT	CASSYSPRGGTDTQYF	TRBV6-6	-	TRBJ2-3	-
TGTGCCAGCAGTTTATCTATCCCCGAACTCGACTGGGACTACTATGGCTACACCTTC	CASSLSIPELDWDYYGYTF	TRBV27	-	TRBJ1-2	once
TGTGCCAGCAGCGCGGAAGGCCGGTACGAGCAGTACTTC	CASSAEGRYEQYF	TRBV5-6	-	TRBJ2-7	few
TGTGCCAGCAGCGGAGTTGCGGATACGCAGTATTTT	CASSGVADTQYF	TRBV11-3	-	TRBJ2-3	-
TGTGCCAGCAGTTACTCGACAGCGGGAGGTTACGAGCAGTACTTC	CASSYSTAGGYEQYF	TRBV6-5	TRBD2	TRBJ2-7	once
TGTGCCAGCTCACCATTACAGGAGAACACCGGGGAGCTGTTTTTT	CASSPLQENTGELFF	TRBV18	-	TRBJ2-2	-
TGTGCCAGCAGCGACTCAGGATTCGAGCAGTACTTC	CASSDSGFEQYF	TRBV7-2	-	TRBJ2-7	-
TGCGCCAGCAGTGAGCGGGACCTAGGTCCTTACGAGCAGTACTTC	CASSERDLGPYEQYF	TRBV4-1	TRBD2	TRBJ2-7	-
TGTGCCAGTAGTATGGCCCCGGGGGATCAGCCCCAGCATTTT	CASSMAPGDQPQHF	TRBV19	-	TRBJ1-5	-
TGTGCCAGCAGCTTCGGGATATATGGCTACACCTTC	CASSFGIYGYTF	TRBV7-8	-	TRBJ1-2	-
TGTGCCAGCAGAGATAATTACTACGGGACAGGGGAGCCCTACGAGCAGTACTTC	CASRDNYYGTGEPYEQYF	TRBV11-2	TRBD1	TRBJ2-7	once
TGCGCCAGCAGCAACCTAGCGGGGGGTTACAATGAGCAGTTCTTC	CASSNLAGGYNEQFF	TRBV5-1	TRBD2	TRBJ2-1	-
TGTGCCAGCAGCCCCCGACTAGCGGGAGAGGTGAACACCGGGGAGCTGTTTTTT	CASSPRLAGEVNTGELFF	TRBV7-9	TRBD2	TRBJ2-2	-